This entry lists 9 T cell receptor beta chains sequenced from one sample in a study of OX40 agonist ivuxolimab in advanced cancers. Receptor libraries were prepared by the immunoSEQ multiplex PCR assay. The table comes from immuneACCESS by way of TCRdb, which keeps in-frame sequences with V and J called. Part of the clones is missing from these tables; in studies checked, under half for an unresolved V gene and the rest for unknown reasons. Within this sample are fewer than 80,000 clones, with about 83% of them counted one time only. The top ten constitute 6% to 7.5% of the sample. Specimen: CD4+ or CD8+ T cells sorted from blood, collected in a trial of the OX40 agonist ivuxolimab. The receptors shown here come from an adult with an advanced solid tumor such as melanoma, head and neck, liver or kidney cancer.

The chain uses TRBV2 and TRBJ2-3, with 8 bases fitting TRBD2. The CDR3 runs to 16 residues. Per the germline V gene, CDR1 is SNHLY and CDR2 is FYNNEI. With 7 bases clipped from V and 2 bases from J, the junction kept 11 bases outside the gene matches. The CDR3 DNA is TGTGCCAGCACCCGAGAGACTAGCGCGACCACAGATACGCAGTATTTT. This gives the protein CASTRETSATTDTQYF.

The rearrangement uses TRBV5-1 and TRBJ2-6; 7 nucleotides match TRBD1. This CDR3 has 18 residues. The V and J ends lost 3 bases and 0 bases, in that order; junction bases with no gene match: 9. Germline V lookup: CDR1 SGHRS, CDR2 YFSETQ. Here the CDR3 DNA reads TGCGCCAGCAGCTATTCGACAGGGTCTAGCTCTGGGGCCAACGTCCTGACTTTC. As protein: CASSYSTGSSSGANVLTF.

The genes are TRBV16 and TRBJ1-2; D is perhaps TRBD1 (5 bases). The CDR3 has 16 residues. CDR1 is KGHSY and CDR2 is FQNENV in the germline V gene. With 0 bases removed from V and 0 bases from J, the gap between germline ends came to 11 bases. The chain's CDR3 is CASSQSTRDANYGYTF. CDR3 coding DNA: TGTGCCAGCAGCCAATCGACTCGGGACGCTAACTATGGCTACACCTTC.

The rearrangement uses TRBV5-1 and TRBJ2-7; D gene uncertain. V gave up 4 bases and J gave up 2 bases, with 4 bases separating them. Germline assignment: CDR1 SGHRS and CDR2 YFSETQ. This CDR3 is built from 11 residues. The CDR3 sequence: CASSDTYEQYF. The CDR3 DNA sequence: TGCGCCAGCAGCGACACCTACGAGCAGTACTTC.

This clone was picked up a small number of times. The chain carries TRBV7-2 and TRBJ2-7, with D perhaps matching TRBD1 (6 bases). Germline CDR1 is SGHTA and CDR2 is FQGNSA. The CDR3 has 15 residues. V lost 3 bases to trimming and J lost 0 bases, with 12 bases between them. The CDR3 protein is CASSFWDILSYEQYF. The CDR3 region has the DNA TGTGCCAGCAGCTTTTGGGACATCCTCTCCTACGAGCAGTACTTC.

The rearrangement joins TRBV5-4 to TRBJ2-1; D possibly matches TRBD1 or TRBD2 (6 bases each). CDR3 length: 14 amino acids. Germline values: CDR1 SGHNT, CDR2 YYREEE (reference sequence). Trimming took 2 bases from V and 5 from J, leaving 11 bases between them. CDR3 region: CASSLQGLDNEQFF. The CDR3 DNA is TGTGCCAGCAGCTTACAGGGACTCGACAATGAGCAGTTCTTC.

The V gene is TRBV19, the J gene TRBJ2-3; the D is unclear. In germline, CDR1 is LNHDA, CDR2 SQIVND (reference sequence). The CDR3 extends over 14 amino acids. The ends were cut back, 7 bases at V and 2 bases at J, with 13 bases in the middle. The CDR3 DNA reads TGTGCCAGTACCCGGACGGCGGTCACAGATACGCAGTATTTT. It translates to CASTRTAVTDTQYF.

The V call is TRBV7-2, the J call TRBJ1-6; D uncertain. Germline V gives CDR1 SGHTA, CDR2 FQGNSA. Trimming removed 4 bases at V and 2 bases at J, with 0 bases between. The CDR3 loop spans 12 amino acids. This CDR3 is CASSSYNSPLHF. The CDR3 DNA reads TGTGCCAGCAGCTCCTATAATTCACCCCTCCACTTT.

This clone was recorded a few times. The genes are TRBV9 and TRBJ1-6, with 7 bases matching TRBD1. Trimming removed 2 bases from V and 4 bases from J; junction bases left unmatched: 0. CDR1 and CDR2 from the germline V gene are SGDLS and YYNGEE. The CDR3 is 14 amino acids. As DNA, the CDR3 is TGTGCCAGCAGCGTGGGACAGTATAATTCACCCCTCCACTTT. Amino acid sequence: CASSVGQYNSPLHF.